In its sample, the clone carrying this T cell receptor (beta chain) was seen once. Generated by immunoSEQ multiplex PCR, the TCRdb table keeps only in-frame clones and is missing some. Among 260,000 or so clones listed, roughly 88% were seen once. CDR3 length: 13 residues. V gave up 10 bases and J gave up 8 bases; unmatched junction bases: 11. Germline loops: CDR1 ENHRY, CDR2 SYGVKD. These data come from a study of cytomegalovirus exposure and HLA in healthy donors. The receptor was isolated from a woman aged 18-29 years in good health and CMV-seronegative. The sequencing input was PBMCs. V is TRBV10-3 and J is TRBJ1-2, with 9 positions matching TRBD1. Written as DNA, the CDR3 is TGTGCCACCTCGGGGGACAGGGTGGAGGGCTACACCTTC. Its protein product is CATSGDRVEGYTF.